This T cell receptor (beta chain) comes out of a study of CD8+ T cells in alopecia areata. Study-wide results and caveats: In lesional scalp, particularly from alopecia totalis/universalis, clonality was higher than in normal scalp. In scalp samples, resident alphabeta T cells of normal skin are also sequenced. Under tofacitinib, numerous expanded lesional clonotypes remained detectable in scalp and blood.

This CDR3 is built from 15 residues. V shed 3 bases and J 4 bases; nucleotides not matched to a gene: 7. Germline CDR1 SGHVS, CDR2 FNYEAQ. About this clone: The target antigen is unknown.

Investigators isolated RNA and reverse transcribed it into cDNA to act as the sequencing template. Sequencing used immunoSEQ multiplex PCR; TCRdb keeps in-frame clones, though not all of them. The sample has around 110,000 clones, about 59% seen once. Treatment reported: oral pan-JAK inhibitor, 5-10 mg twice daily. The authors sorted CD4+ and CD8+ T cells from PBMCs. The TCR comes from a human donor with alopecia areata. Material: CD8+ T cells sorted from blood, obtained at week 24, from a patient treated with tofacitinib. The V call is TRBV7-6, the J call TRBJ1-1; 8 bases fit TRBD1. The CDR3 loop reads CASSFQTGEVTEAFF. DNA of the CDR3: TGTGCCAGCAGCTTCCAGACAGGGGAAGTCACTGAAGCTTTCTTT.